The 20 T cell receptor beta chains presented below share a single source sample, sequenced in a study of blood T cell repertoires in COVID-19. Using immunoSEQ multiplex PCR, the repertoire was profiled, and TCRdb retains in-frame clones only, with some absent. The data contain around 150,000 clones, just under 90% of them singletons. Sequenced material: peripheral blood. Source of these receptors: a woman in her thirties or forties with acute or convalescent COVID-19.

This chain uses TRBV7-2 with TRBJ1-1; 7 bases agree with TRBD1. Germline loops: CDR1 SGHTA, CDR2 FQGNSA. V gave up 2 bases and J gave up 0 bases; unmatched junction bases: 0. The CDR3 totals 14 residues. The DNA of the CDR3 is TGTGCCAGCAGCTTAACAGGGGTGAACACTGAAGCTTTCTTT. It encodes CASSLTGVNTEAFF.

This clone was picked up one time. The rearrangement uses TRBV5-6 and TRBJ2-5; maybe TRBD1 (6 bases). Trimming cost V 4 bases and J 3 bases, with 16 bases left between them. Germline CDR1 reads SGHDT; CDR2 reads YYEEEE. There are 15 residues in the CDR3. This chain's CDR3 is CASSGTADREETQYF. The CDR3 bases are TGTGCCAGCAGCGGTACTGCGGACAGAGAAGAGACCCAGTACTTC.

The V gene is TRBV28, the J gene TRBJ1-5; the match to TRBD1 covers 9 bases. With 5 bases clipped from V and 2 bases from J, the junction kept 10 bases outside the gene matches. Germline values: CDR1 MDHEN, CDR2 SYDVKM. This CDR3 is 17 amino acids long. The CDR3 region has the DNA TGTGCCAGCAGTCCGGGACAGGGCCAGGCAGGCAATCAGCCCCAGCATTTT. Its translation is CASSPGQGQAGNQPQHF. The entire variable domain, with the rest obtained from reference TRBV28 and TRBJ1-5, is as follows: DVKVTQSSRYLVKRTGEKVFLECVQDMDHENMFWYRQDPGLGLRLIYFSYDVKMKEKGDIPEGYSVSREKKERFSLILESASTNQTSMYLCASSPGQGQAGNQPQHFGDGTRLSIL.

This clone was counted once. J is TRBJ2-2 and V is TRBV7-2; 7 nucleotides agree with TRBD1. The length of the CDR3 is 16 residues. Germline trimming cut 1 base from V and 4 bases from J; bases unmatched to any gene: 6. Looked up from germline, CDR1 is SGHTA and CDR2 is FQGNSA. Written as DNA, the CDR3 is TGTGCCAGCAGCTTAGTTCAGGGGGTGGGCACCGGGGAGCTGTTTTTT. This sequence encodes CASSLVQGVGTGELFF.

This clone occurred once. This chain joins TRBV6-6 and TRBJ2-7; TRBD2 is a possible D gene (6 bases). The V gene's germline CDR1 is MNHNY and CDR2 SVGAGI (reference sequence). Between the trimmed V and J ends, which lost 4 bases and 0 bases, there was a span of 13 bases. The CDR3 is made up of 15 amino acids. CDR3 bases: TGTGCCAGCAGTTCGCTAGCGCTGAGCTCCTACGAGCAGTACTTC. Translation: CASSSLALSSYEQYF.

This chain links TRBV24-1 with TRBJ1-5; D gene uncertain. Trimming took 9 bases from V and 11 from J, leaving 22 bases between them. The CDR3 is made up of 14 amino acids. Germline CDR1 KGHDR, CDR2 SFDVKD. The CDR3 DNA reads TGTGCCACCCAGAGAGCGGCAGGCCGACTGTCCCAGCATTTT. It is translated as CATQRAAGRLSQHF.

V gene TRBV4-1 combines with J gene TRBJ2-1; 7 nucleotides match TRBD1. V lost 6 bases to trimming and J lost 1 base; unmatched junction nucleotides: 12. In germline, CDR1 is MGHRA, CDR2 YSYEKL. The CDR3 runs to 17 residues. This CDR3 reads CASSSLTGVGSYNEQFF. CDR3 DNA sequence: TGCGCCAGCAGTAGTCTCACAGGGGTCGGGTCCTACAATGAGCAGTTCTTC.

V gene TRBV28 combines with J gene TRBJ1-2; TRBD1 matches 10 bases. CDR3 size: 14 residues. Germline loops: CDR1 MDHEN, CDR2 SYDVKM. Trimming removed 6 bases from V and 8 bases from J; junction bases left unmatched: 9. CDR3 DNA: TGTGCCAGCAGAACAGCCGGGACAGGGGACGGCTACACCTTC. Its protein product is CASRTAGTGDGYTF.

V usage is TRBV7-9 and J usage is TRBJ1-1, with D possibly TRBD1 on 5 matching bases. V was clipped by 5 bases and J by 2 bases, with 15 bases between them. CDR3 length: 15 amino acids. In germline, CDR1 is SEHNR, CDR2 FQNEAQ (reference sequence). This CDR3 is CASSPSEGANTEAFF. In DNA, the CDR3 is TGTGCCAGCAGCCCTAGCGAAGGGGCTAACACTGAAGCTTTCTTT. The full variable domain, rest sourced from reference TRBV7-9 and TRBJ1-1, is DTGVSQNPRHKITKRGQNVTFRCDPISEHNRLYWYRQTLGQGPEFLTYFQNEAQLEKSRLLSDRFSAERPKGSFSTLEIQRTEQGDSAMYLCASSPSEGANTEAFFGQGTRLTVV.

This chain connects TRBV19 to TRBJ2-1, with 8 bases identical to TRBD2. V shed 4 bases and J 6 bases; nucleotides not matched to a gene: 8. This CDR3 contains 15 residues. Looked up from germline, CDR1 is LNHDA and CDR2 is SQIVND (reference sequence). CDR3 DNA sequence: TGTGCCAGTAGTAACGATCAGCGGGAGACCAATGAGCAGTTCTTC. Translated: CASSNDQRETNEQFF.

This chain joins TRBV2 and TRBJ2-1; 10 positions match TRBD2. Unmatched junction bases numbered 7, after V lost 8 bases and J lost 6 bases. The CDR3 has 14 residues. The germline CDR1 and CDR2 sequences are SNHLY and FYNNEI. Written as DNA, the CDR3 is TGTGCCAGCCTCGGACTAGCGGACCTCAATGAGCAGTTCTTC. This encodes CASLGLADLNEQFF.

J is TRBJ2-3 and V is TRBV27; D is possibly TRBD2 (6 bases). Looked up from germline, CDR1 is MNHEY and CDR2 is SMNVEV (reference sequence). The CDR3 covers 13 residues. Trimming left V 10 bases short and J 4 bases short, with 15 bases between. The CDR3 region has the DNA TGTGCCAACCACGGGACTTGCGCAGATACGCAGTATTTT. Translation gives CANHGTCADTQYF.

In its sample, this clone was seen once. The genes are TRBV28 and TRBJ1-2; possibly TRBD1 for D (5 bases). The CDR3 covers 16 residues. V gave up 1 base and J gave up 4 bases, with 16 bases separating them. Germline assignment: CDR1 MDHEN and CDR2 SYDVKM. The CDR3 sequence: CASSLSGGQDIYGYTF. The CDR3 nucleotides are TGTGCCAGCAGTTTATCCGGTGGGCAGGACATCTATGGCTACACCTTC.

The chain couples TRBV6-4 to TRBJ1-4, with 7 bases matching TRBD1. The CDR3 runs to 15 residues. V lost 3 bases to trimming and J lost 6 bases; unmatched junction nucleotides: 7. Germline loops: CDR1 MRHNA, CDR2 SNTAGT. DNA for the CDR3: TGTGCCAGCAGTGAGGACAGGCGTGGGGATGAAAAACTGTTTTTT. Its translation: CASSEDRRGDEKLFF.

The V gene is TRBV7-2, the J gene TRBJ1-3; D call uncertain. Between the trimmed V and J ends, which lost 2 bases and 3 bases, there was a span of 5 bases. The CDR3 consists of 13 residues. Germline lookup yields CDR1 SGHTA and CDR2 FQGNSA. The CDR3 DNA reads as TGTGCCAGCAGCTTAACTCGTGGAAACACCATATATTTT. Residues: CASSLTRGNTIYF.

The genes are TRBV27 and TRBJ1-1; 7 bases fit TRBD1. In germline, CDR1 is MNHEY, CDR2 SMNVEV (reference sequence). The ends lost 8 bases at V and 0 bases at J; junction bases unmatched: 9. This CDR3 comprises 15 residues. This chain's CDR3 is CASSRGAGLNTEAFF. The CDR3, as DNA: TGTGCCAGCTCCAGGGGGGCGGGATTGAACACTGAAGCTTTCTTT.

CDR3 DNA: TGTGCCAGTAGTGTCGGACTTACCGGGGAGCTGTTTTTT. Its protein is CASSVGLTGELFF. The chain employs TRBV19 and TRBJ2-2; D perhaps matches TRBD2 (5 bases). V lost 5 bases and J 5 bases, leaving 9 bases between the germline ends. The germline gives CDR1 LNHDA, CDR2 SQIVND (reference sequence). The CDR3 is 13 residues long.

The genes are TRBV9 and TRBJ1-3; tentative D call: TRBD1 (6 bases). Germline V lookup: CDR1 SGDLS, CDR2 YYNGEE. The CDR3 is 17 residues long. Deletions cut 0 bases from V and 3 bases from J, with 16 bases between. DNA of the CDR3: TGTGCCAGCAGCGTAGATTATCTCGGGGGGCTTGGAAACACCATATATTTT. Amino acid sequence: CASSVDYLGGLGNTIYF.

The gene calls are TRBV2 and TRBJ2-7; TRBD1 matches at 10 bases. Germline CDR1 is SNHLY and CDR2 is FYNNEI. The CDR3 has 12 residues. V shed 11 bases and J 5 bases; nucleotides not matched to a gene: 6. CDR3 protein: CAGRDRGHEQYF. CDR3 nucleotides: TGTGCCGGCCGGGACAGGGGCCACGAGCAGTACTTC. Combining the CDR3 with reference TRBV2 and TRBJ2-7 gives the whole variable domain EPEVTQTPSHQVTQMGQEVILRCVPISNHLYFYWYRQILGQKVEFLVSFYNNEISEKSEIFDDQFSVERPDGSNFTLKIRSTKLEDSAMYFCAGRDRGHEQYFGPGTRLTVT.

The gene calls are TRBV2 and TRBJ1-4; 7 bases fit TRBD1. Trimming removed 3 bases from V and 8 bases from J; junction bases left unmatched: 9. Germline V gene data show CDR1 as SNHLY and CDR2 as FYNNEI. This CDR3 is 15 amino acids long. The CDR3 DNA reads TGTGCCAGCAGTGACGGTCGACAGGGAAAAGAAAAACTGTTTTTT. Amino acids: CASSDGRQGKEKLFF.